What follows are 23 T cell receptor beta chains derived from one specimen sequenced in a study of blood T cell repertoires in COVID-19. Sequenced by immunoSEQ multiplex PCR; TCRdb stores in-frame clones only, minus some. The sample consists of about 220,000 clones, 80% of them appearing once. Material: peripheral blood. The origin of the receptors is a woman aged 70-85 years with acute or convalescent COVID-19.

The chain carries TRBV18 and TRBJ2-5, with D possibly TRBD1 on 6 matching bases. CDR1 and CDR2 from the germline V gene are KGHSH and LQKENI. The ends were cut back, 2 bases at V and 4 bases at J, with 11 bases in the middle. The length of the CDR3 is 14 residues. The CDR3 reads CASSPESRGETQYF. The CDR3 DNA is TGTGCCAGCTCACCAGAATCCAGGGGAGAGACCCAGTACTTC.

The genes are TRBV19 and TRBJ1-6, with 7 bases aligning to TRBD1. Per the germline V gene, CDR1 is LNHDA and CDR2 is SQIVND (reference sequence). The junction had 4 bases not matched to a gene; V was cut back by 5 bases and J by 6 bases. The CDR3 is 14 residues long. The CDR3: CASSLQGSNSPLHF. Here the CDR3 DNA reads TGTGCCAGTAGTTTACAGGGGAGTAATTCACCCCTCCACTTT.

V and J are TRBV12-3 or TRBV12-4 and TRBJ1-2; the D is unclear. Trimming cost V 2 bases and J 10 bases, with 8 bases left between them. This CDR3 spans 11 amino acids. CDR3 region: CASSLNSDYTF. CDR3 in DNA: TGTGCCAGCAGTTTAAACAGTGACTACACCTTC.

In DNA, the CDR3 is TGCGCCAGCAGTGATTATAACAATCAGCCCCAGCATTTT. This gives the protein CASSDYNNQPQHF. The chain is built from TRBV10-2 and TRBJ1-5; D gene uncertain. The CDR3 covers 13 residues. The germline V gene encodes CDR1 WSHSY and CDR2 SAAADI. Trimming stripped 3 bases from V and 3 bases from J, with 6 bases between.

This chain uses TRBV7-2 with TRBJ2-3; tentatively, D is TRBD2 (6 bases). Germline-derived CDR1 and CDR2 are SGHTA and FQGNSA. The CDR3 contains 16 residues. V shed 3 bases and J shed 2 bases, with 15 bases lying between them. The CDR3 here is CASSFGGSGITDTQYF. CDR3 DNA sequence: TGTGCCAGCAGCTTTGGGGGGTCAGGGATCACAGATACGCAGTATTTT.

A few counts support this clone. This CDR3 is also generated by other DNA sequences in the sample. The chain carries TRBV24-1 and TRBJ2-5, with 7 positions matching TRBD1. V lost 5 bases to trimming and J lost 3 bases; unmatched junction nucleotides: 2. The CDR3 is 13 amino acids. The germline gives CDR1 KGHDR, CDR2 SFDVKD. DNA for the CDR3: TGTGCCACCAGTGGACAGGGAAAAGAGACCCAGTACTTC. It yields the protein CATSGQGKETQYF.

The chain is built from TRBV3-1 (or the pseudogene TRBV3-2) and TRBJ2-7; TRBD1 is a possible D gene (5 bases). The V gene lost 2 bases and the J gene lost 2 bases, with 13 bases spanning the gap. Germline V gene sequence: CDR1 LGHDT, CDR2 YNNKEL (reference sequence). CDR3 length: 15 amino acids. Here the CDR3 reads CASSQYRQATYEQYF. The DNA for the CDR3 is TGTGCCAGCAGCCAATACAGGCAGGCAACCTACGAGCAGTACTTC.

The V and J genes are TRBV6-5 and TRBJ2-2, with TRBD1 identical over 7 bases. The J segment lost 0 bases and the V segment lost 5 bases, leaving 3 bases of the junction unmatched. The CDR3 consists of 15 residues. CDR1 and CDR2 from the germline V gene are MNHEY and SVGAGI. CDR3: CASSHTGANTGELFF. CDR3 sequence (DNA): TGTGCCAGCAGTCACACAGGGGCGAACACCGGGGAGCTGTTTTTT.

The chain combines TRBV7-8 with TRBJ2-5; D might be TRBD2 (6 bases). Trimming removed 0 bases at V and 1 base at J, with 9 bases between. This CDR3 is built from 15 residues. CDR1 is SGHVS, CDR2 FQNEAQ, per germline. Here the CDR3 DNA reads TGTGCCAGCAGCTTAGCTAGCGGCCTCCAAGAGACCCAGTACTTC. Protein: CASSLASGLQETQYF. The full variable domain, in which reference TRBV7-8 and TRBJ2-5 provide the parts outside the CDR3, is GAGVSQSPRYKVAKRGQDVALRCDPISGHVSLFWYQQALGQGPEFLTYFQNEAQLDKSGLPSDRFFAERPEGSVSTLKIQRTQQEDSAVYLCASSLASGLQETQYFGPGTRLLVL.

This clone has a single count. The chain joins TRBV10-1 to TRBJ2-5; TRBD1 matches 9 bases. The CDR3 length is 14 residues. After removal of 8 bases from V and 9 bases from J, the junction contained 13 bases not matched to a gene. Germline V gene sequence: CDR1 WNHNN, CDR2 SYGVQD (reference sequence). The CDR3 bases are TGCGCCAGCTCCGGACAGGGGCCGGGTCGGGCCCAGTACTTC. Protein sequence: CASSGQGPGRAQYF.

The rearrangement joins TRBV5-4 to TRBJ2-2, with 10 bases matching TRBD1. Per the germline V gene, CDR1 is SGHNT and CDR2 is YYREEE (reference sequence). The CDR3 loop spans 14 amino acids. J lost 6 bases, V lost 5 bases, and 4 bases had no gene match. The CDR3 sequence: CASSYGTGAGELFF. CDR3 in DNA: TGTGCCAGCAGTTACGGGACAGGGGCCGGGGAGCTGTTTTTT.

This clone came up once. This chain uses TRBV2 with TRBJ2-7; 9 bases match TRBD2. The germline CDR1 and CDR2 sequences are SNHLY and FYNNEI. V was pared by 2 bases and J by 2 bases, with 10 bases of the junction left unmatched. The CDR3 length is 17 residues. CDR3 bases: TGTGCCAGCAGTGAATACAAGGGGGGACTAGCCACCTACGAGCAGTACTTC. Its translation: CASSEYKGGLATYEQYF.

J is TRBJ2-3 and V is TRBV5-1; D perhaps matches TRBD1 (7 bases). There are 16 residues in the CDR3. CDR1 SGHRS and CDR2 YFSETQ come from the germline V gene. V dropped 2 bases and J dropped 4 bases, with 17 bases sitting between them. This CDR3 is CASSFQGGLYSDTQYF. CDR3 DNA: TGCGCCAGCAGCTTTCAGGGGGGCCTCTATTCAGATACGCAGTATTTT.

In its sample, this clone was seen a few times. This rearrangement joins TRBV12-3 or TRBV12-4 to TRBJ1-1, with D unclear. The V end lost 3 bases, the J end lost 5 bases, and 10 bases lay between the germline ends. This CDR3 is 13 amino acids long. The DNA of the CDR3 is TGTGCCAGCAGTTTTACCCTGGAGACTGAAGCTTTCTTT. As protein: CASSFTLETEAFF.

V and J are TRBV6-2 or TRBV6-3 and TRBJ2-3; D perhaps matches TRBD1 (6 bases). CDR1 and CDR2 from the germline V gene are MNHEY and SVGEGT. CDR3 length equals 17 residues. V dropped 3 bases and J dropped 2 bases, with 18 bases sitting between them. For the CDR3, the DNA is TGTGCCAGCAGTTATCAAAGGCCGGGACATCCCACAGATACGCAGTATTTT. Translation: CASSYQRPGHPTDTQYF.

This rearrangement joins TRBV5-1 to TRBJ2-7; 8 positions match TRBD1. Germline V gives CDR1 SGHRS, CDR2 YFSETQ. The CDR3 is 13 residues long. After removal of 6 bases from V and 6 bases from J, the junction contained 8 bases not matched to a gene. The CDR3 coding sequence is TGCGCCAGCACCACGACAGGGGTGGGCGAGCAGTACTTC. It translates to CASTTTGVGEQYF.

The V and J genes are TRBV2 and TRBJ2-3; no firm D call. CDR3 length: 14 amino acids. V lost 6 bases to trimming and J lost 1 base, with 11 bases between them. CDR1 SNHLY and CDR2 FYNNEI come from the germline V gene. This CDR3 is CASSELRGTDTQYF. The CDR3 nucleotides are TGTGCCAGCAGCGAGTTGCGAGGCACAGATACGCAGTATTTT.

The V call is TRBV7-9, the J call TRBJ2-7; D possibly corresponds to TRBD1 (5 bases). This CDR3 contains 13 residues. V was shortened by 8 bases and J by 3 bases, with 14 bases between the two germline ends. Germline-derived CDR1 and CDR2 are SEHNR and FQNEAQ (reference sequence). The CDR3 sequence: CASSPRGGYEQYF. The DNA for the CDR3 is TGTGCCAGCTCCCCTAGGGGCGGCTACGAGCAGTACTTC.

The chain uses TRBV19 and TRBJ1-5; tentative D call: TRBD1 (5 bases). Trimming removed 2 bases at V and 7 bases at J, with 15 bases between. The length of the CDR3 is 15 residues. Germline CDR1 and CDR2: LNHDA and SQIVND (reference sequence). The DNA for the CDR3 is TGTGCCAGTAGTATATTGGTCCAGGGTGGACAGCCCCAGCATTTT. It specifies CASSILVQGGQPQHF.

This chain uses TRBV18 with TRBJ2-5, with 8 positions matching TRBD2. The germline gives CDR1 KGHSH, CDR2 LQKENI. V lost 0 bases to trimming and J lost 4 bases; unmatched junction nucleotides: 1. The CDR3 runs to 14 residues. This CDR3 is CASSPPSGGETQYF. The CDR3 DNA is TGTGCCAGCTCACCACCCAGCGGGGGAGAGACCCAGTACTTC. Supplemented by reference TRBV18 and TRBJ2-5, the full variable domain reads NAGVMQNPRHLVRRRGQEARLRCSPMKGHSHVYWYRQLPEEGLKFMVYLQKENIIDESGMPKERFSAEFPKEGPSILRIQQVVRGDSAAYFCASSPPSGGETQYFGPGTRLLVL.

The rearrangement joins TRBV3-1 (or the pseudogene TRBV3-2) to TRBJ2-1, with 9 bases that match TRBD2. Germline values: CDR1 LGHDT, CDR2 YNNKEL (reference sequence). V shed 3 bases and J 10 bases; nucleotides not matched to a gene: 7. CDR3 length: 14 amino acids. The CDR3 sequence is CASSHGGGAREQFF. In nucleotides, the CDR3 is TGTGCCAGCAGCCACGGCGGGGGGGCTCGGGAGCAGTTCTTC.

The V and J genes are TRBV11-1 and TRBJ2-1; D may be TRBD2 (5 bases). The CDR3 is 13 residues long. V shed 1 base and J shed 12 bases, with 13 bases lying between them. Germline V gene lookup returns CDR1 SGHAT and CDR2 FQDESV (reference sequence). The CDR3 here is CASSLGEGRMQFF. For the CDR3, the DNA is TGTGCCAGCAGCTTAGGAGAAGGGAGAATGCAGTTCTTC.

The genes are TRBV6-2 or TRBV6-3 and TRBJ2-1; 11 bases are shared with TRBD2. V shed 5 bases, J shed 5 bases, and the junction held 8 bases outside the gene matches. Germline CDR1 MNHEY, CDR2 SVGEGT. This CDR3 is built from 16 residues. This chain's CDR3 is CASSLHSGGGDNEQFF. CDR3 sequence (DNA): TGTGCCAGCAGTCTCCATAGCGGGGGGGGCGACAATGAGCAGTTCTTC.